The 4 T cell receptor beta chains below all came from one sample that was sequenced in a study of radiotherapy plus CTLA-4 blockade in lung cancer. Here immunoSEQ multiplex PCR was the method, and the copy in TCRdb shows in-frame clones only, minus some. The sample has about 73,000 clones; around 87% are singletons. The input for sequencing was peripheral blood, taken from a patient treated with radiotherapy plus ipilimumab. The receptors here all came from a human donor with non-small cell lung cancer that progressed on radiotherapy plus ipilimumab.

Written as DNA, the CDR3 is TGTGCCAGTAGCATCGGGGGCACTGGAAACACCATATATTTT. It yields the protein CASSIGGTGNTIYF. This chain joins TRBV19 and TRBJ1-3, with a possible D match to TRBD1 (6 bases). Germline-derived CDR1 and CDR2 are LNHDA and SQIVND (reference sequence). V was clipped by 6 bases and J by 2 bases, with 11 bases between them. The CDR3 totals 14 residues.

Here the CDR3 DNA reads TGTGCCAGCAGACTTAGGACAGCCCTTGAAGCTTTCTTT. As protein: CASRLRTALEAFF. J is TRBJ1-1 and V is TRBV28; tentatively, D is TRBD1 (6 bases). The germline gives CDR1 MDHEN, CDR2 SYDVKM. The V gene lost 6 bases and the J gene lost 7 bases, with 15 bases spanning the gap. There are 13 residues in the CDR3. The whole variable domain, remainder taken from reference TRBV28 and TRBJ1-1, is DVKVTQSSRYLVKRTGEKVFLECVQDMDHENMFWYRQDPGLGLRLIYFSYDVKMKEKGDIPEGYSVSREKKERFSLILESASTNQTSMYLCASRLRTALEAFFGQGTRLTVV.

The gene calls are TRBV7-8 and TRBJ2-2; D is undetermined. This CDR3 has 15 residues. The germline V gene encodes CDR1 SGHVS and CDR2 FQNEAQ. Trimming shortened V by 2 bases and J by 4 bases, and 11 bases separated the two germline ends. The CDR3 nucleotides are TGTGCCAGCAGCTTAAGGCGGACGGCCACCGGGGAGCTGTTTTTT. This sequence encodes CASSLRRTATGELFF.

This chain links TRBV30 with TRBJ1-4, with 7 bases that match TRBD1. The V and J ends lost 5 bases and 5 bases, in that order; junction bases with no gene match: 5. The CDR3 has 13 residues. Germline-derived CDR1 and CDR2 are GTSNPN and SVGIG (reference sequence). CDR3 residues: CAWEIQGNEKLFF. CDR3 coding DNA: TGTGCCTGGGAGATACAGGGGAATGAAAAACTGTTTTTT. The full variable domain, with the rest looked up from reference TRBV30 and TRBJ1-4, is SQTIHQWPATLVQPVGSPLSLECTVEGTSNPNLYWYRQAAGRGLQLLFYSVGIGQISSEVPQNLSASRPQDRQFILSSKKLLLSDSGFYLCAWEIQGNEKLFFGSGTQLSVL.